The clone carrying this T cell receptor (beta chain) was seen more than once but under ten times. Its antigen is not known. A second roughly 7 to 11 cycle PCR used barcoded and J-beta primers. TCRdb fed the 5' RACE reads into MiXCR, producing one record per CDR3 protein. The profile shows some 900,000 distinct CDR3 sequences, 29% of them singletons. The germline gives CDR1 SEHNR, CDR2 FQNEAQ (reference sequence). Trimming stripped 6 bases from V and 4 bases from J, with 7 bases between. The CDR3 has 11 residues. The data were obtained in a study of blood T cells in healthy people across ages. As for the study in general: Template switching caught about one barcoded beta molecule for each two T cells.

The study's findings and limits: Per-million-T-cell TCR beta diversity fell roughly linearly with age.

In each sample, at least 7 million PBMCs were isolated. The genes are TRBV7-9 and TRBJ2-7; perhaps TRBD2 as D (6 bases). Sample: blood. The TCR was taken from an elderly woman in good health. The CDR3 DNA reads as TGTGCCAGCAGGGGGAGGTACGAGCAGTACTTC. Protein product: CASRGRYEQYF.